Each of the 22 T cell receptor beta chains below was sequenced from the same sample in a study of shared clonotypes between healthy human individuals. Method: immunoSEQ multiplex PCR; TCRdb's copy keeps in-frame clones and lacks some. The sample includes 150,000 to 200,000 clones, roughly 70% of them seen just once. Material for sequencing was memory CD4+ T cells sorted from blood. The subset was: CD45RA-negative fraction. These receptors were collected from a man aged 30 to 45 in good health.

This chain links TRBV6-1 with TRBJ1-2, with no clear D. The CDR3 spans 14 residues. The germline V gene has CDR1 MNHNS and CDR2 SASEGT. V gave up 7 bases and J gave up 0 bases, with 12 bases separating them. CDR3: CASTRGTTNYGYTF. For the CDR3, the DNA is TGTGCCAGCACCCGGGGTACTACTAACTATGGCTACACCTTC.

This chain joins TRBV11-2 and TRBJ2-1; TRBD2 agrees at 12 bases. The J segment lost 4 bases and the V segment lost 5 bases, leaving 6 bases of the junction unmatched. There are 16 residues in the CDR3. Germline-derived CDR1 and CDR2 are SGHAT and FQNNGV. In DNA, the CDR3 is TGTGCCAGCAGCCGCCAGACTAGCGGGAGATACAATGAGCAGTTCTTC. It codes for CASSRQTSGRYNEQFF.

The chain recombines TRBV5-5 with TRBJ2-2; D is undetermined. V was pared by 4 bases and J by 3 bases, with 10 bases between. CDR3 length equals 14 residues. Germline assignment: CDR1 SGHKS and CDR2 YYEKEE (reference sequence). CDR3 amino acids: CASSRPTDTGELFF. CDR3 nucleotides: TGTGCCAGCAGCCGACCGACTGACACCGGGGAGCTGTTTTTT.

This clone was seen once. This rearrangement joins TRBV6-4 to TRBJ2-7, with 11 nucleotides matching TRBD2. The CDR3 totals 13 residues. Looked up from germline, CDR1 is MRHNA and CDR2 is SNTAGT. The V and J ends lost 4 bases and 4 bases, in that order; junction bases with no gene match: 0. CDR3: CASSGLAGYEQYF. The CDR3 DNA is TGTGCCAGCAGTGGACTAGCGGGATACGAGCAGTACTTC.

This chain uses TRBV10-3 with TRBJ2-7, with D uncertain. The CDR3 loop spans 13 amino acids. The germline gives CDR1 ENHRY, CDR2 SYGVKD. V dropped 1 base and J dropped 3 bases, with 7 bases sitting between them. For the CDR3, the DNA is TGTGCCATCAGTGAGTTTCCGGACTACGAGCAGTACTTC. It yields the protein CAISEFPDYEQYF.

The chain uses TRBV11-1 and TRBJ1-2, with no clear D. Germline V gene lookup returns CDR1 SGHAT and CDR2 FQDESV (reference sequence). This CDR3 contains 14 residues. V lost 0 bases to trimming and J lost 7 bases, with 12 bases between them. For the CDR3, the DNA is TGTGCCAGCAGCTTAGCGGCAGCGCACAGTGGCTACACCTTC. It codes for CASSLAAAHSGYTF.

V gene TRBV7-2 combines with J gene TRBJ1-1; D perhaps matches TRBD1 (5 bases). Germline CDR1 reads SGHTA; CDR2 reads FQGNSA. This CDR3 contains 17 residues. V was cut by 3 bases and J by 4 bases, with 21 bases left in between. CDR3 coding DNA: TGTGCCAGCAGCTTGGTAGGGGCGGGTAATCGGGGCACTGAAGCTTTCTTT. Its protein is CASSLVGAGNRGTEAFF.

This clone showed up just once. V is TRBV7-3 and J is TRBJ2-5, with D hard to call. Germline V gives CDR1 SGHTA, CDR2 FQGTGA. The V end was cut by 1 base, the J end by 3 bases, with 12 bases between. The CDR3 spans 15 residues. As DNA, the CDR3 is TGTGCCAGCAGCTTAATCGAGAACAGTAAAGAGACCCAGTACTTC. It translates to CASSLIENSKETQYF. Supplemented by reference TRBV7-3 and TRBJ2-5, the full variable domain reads GAGVSQTPSNKVTEKGKYVELRCDPISGHTALYWYRQSLGQGPEFLIYFQGTGAADDSGLPNDRFFAVRPEGSVSTLKIQRTERGDSAVYLCASSLIENSKETQYFGPGTRLLVL.

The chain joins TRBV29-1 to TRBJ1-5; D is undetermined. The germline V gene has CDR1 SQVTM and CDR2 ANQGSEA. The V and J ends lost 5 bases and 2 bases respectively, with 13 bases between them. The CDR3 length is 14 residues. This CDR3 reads CSVCRETGNQPQHF. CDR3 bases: TGCAGCGTTTGCCGCGAAACCGGCAATCAGCCCCAGCATTTT.

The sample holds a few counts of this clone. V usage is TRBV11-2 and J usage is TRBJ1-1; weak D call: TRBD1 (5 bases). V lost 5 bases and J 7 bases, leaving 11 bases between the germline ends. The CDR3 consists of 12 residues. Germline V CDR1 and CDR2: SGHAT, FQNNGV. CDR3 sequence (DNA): TGTGCCAGCAGCCTGGGGGACGGTGAAGCTTTCTTT. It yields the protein CASSLGDGEAFF.

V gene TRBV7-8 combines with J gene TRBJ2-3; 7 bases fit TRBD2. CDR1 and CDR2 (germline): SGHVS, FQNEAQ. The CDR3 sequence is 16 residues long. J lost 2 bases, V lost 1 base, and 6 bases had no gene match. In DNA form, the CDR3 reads TGTGCCAGCAGCTTAGGCCGGGAGGTCCACACAGATACGCAGTATTTT. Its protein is CASSLGREVHTDTQYF.

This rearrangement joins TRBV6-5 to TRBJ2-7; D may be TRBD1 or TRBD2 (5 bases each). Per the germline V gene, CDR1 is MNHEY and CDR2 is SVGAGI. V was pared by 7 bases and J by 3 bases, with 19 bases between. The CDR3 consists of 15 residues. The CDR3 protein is CASTLGPFGGYEQYF. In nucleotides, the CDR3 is TGTGCCAGCACCCTAGGGCCCTTTGGGGGCTACGAGCAGTACTTC.

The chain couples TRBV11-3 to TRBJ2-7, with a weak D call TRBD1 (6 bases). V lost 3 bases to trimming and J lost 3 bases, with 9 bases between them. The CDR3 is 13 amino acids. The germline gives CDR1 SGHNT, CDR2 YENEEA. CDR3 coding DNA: TGTGCCAGCAGCTTCCAACAGGGCTACGAGCAGTACTTC. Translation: CASSFQQGYEQYF.

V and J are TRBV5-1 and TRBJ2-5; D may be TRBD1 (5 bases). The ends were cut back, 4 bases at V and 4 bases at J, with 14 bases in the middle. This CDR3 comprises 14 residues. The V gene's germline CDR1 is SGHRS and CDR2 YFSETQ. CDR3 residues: CASSVSGKGETQYF. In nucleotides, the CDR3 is TGCGCCAGCAGCGTCTCAGGGAAGGGAGAGACCCAGTACTTC. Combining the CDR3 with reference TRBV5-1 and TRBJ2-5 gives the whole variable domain KAGVTQTPRYLIKTRGQQVTLSCSPISGHRSVSWYQQTPGQGLQFLFEYFSETQRNKGNFPGRFSGRQFSNSRSEMNVSTLELGDSALYLCASSVSGKGETQYFGPGTRLLVL.

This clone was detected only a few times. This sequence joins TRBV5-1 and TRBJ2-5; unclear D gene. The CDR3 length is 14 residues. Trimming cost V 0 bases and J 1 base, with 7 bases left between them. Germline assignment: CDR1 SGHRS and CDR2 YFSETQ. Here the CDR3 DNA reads TGCGCCAGCAGCTTGGAGAGACTCCAAGAGACCCAGTACTTC. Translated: CASSLERLQETQYF.

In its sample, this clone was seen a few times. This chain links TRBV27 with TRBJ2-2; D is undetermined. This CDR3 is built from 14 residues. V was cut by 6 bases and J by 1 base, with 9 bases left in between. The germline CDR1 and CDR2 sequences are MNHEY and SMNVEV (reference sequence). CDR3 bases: TGTGCCAGCAGGTGGCGGAAGAACACCGGGGAGCTGTTTTTT. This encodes CASRWRKNTGELFF.

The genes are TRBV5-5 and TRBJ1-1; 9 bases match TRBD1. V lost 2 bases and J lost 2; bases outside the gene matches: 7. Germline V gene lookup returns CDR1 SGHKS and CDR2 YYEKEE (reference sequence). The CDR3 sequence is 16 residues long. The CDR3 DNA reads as TGTGCCAGCAGCTTAACTCCGGGACAGGGCAACACTGAAGCTTTCTTT. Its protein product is CASSLTPGQGNTEAFF.

Here the CDR3 reads CASSPSGISYEQYF. The CDR3 region has the DNA TGCGCCAGCAGCCCGAGTGGGATCTCCTACGAGCAGTACTTC. The chain links TRBV5-1 to TRBJ2-7; D not certain. The germline V gene has CDR1 SGHRS and CDR2 YFSETQ. There are 14 residues in the CDR3. V was shortened by 4 bases and J by 0 bases, with 11 bases between the two germline ends.

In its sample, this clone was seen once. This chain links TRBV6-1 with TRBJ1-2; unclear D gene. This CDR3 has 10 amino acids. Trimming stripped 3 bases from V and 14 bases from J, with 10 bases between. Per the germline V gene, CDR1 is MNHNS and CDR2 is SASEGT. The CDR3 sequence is CASSDLSGTF. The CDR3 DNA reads TGTGCCAGCAGTGATTTATCTGGGACCTTC.

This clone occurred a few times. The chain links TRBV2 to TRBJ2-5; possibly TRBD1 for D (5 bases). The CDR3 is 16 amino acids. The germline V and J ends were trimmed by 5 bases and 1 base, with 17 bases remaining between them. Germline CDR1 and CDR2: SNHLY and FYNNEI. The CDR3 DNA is TGTGCCAGCAGTCTCCTGACGGCAGGGTCCCAAGAGACCCAGTACTTC. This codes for CASSLLTAGSQETQYF.

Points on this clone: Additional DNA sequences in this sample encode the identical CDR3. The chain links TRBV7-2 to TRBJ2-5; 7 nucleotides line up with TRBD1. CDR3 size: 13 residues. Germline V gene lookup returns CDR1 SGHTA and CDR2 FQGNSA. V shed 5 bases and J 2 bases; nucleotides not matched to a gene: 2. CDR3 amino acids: CASSRGQQETQYF. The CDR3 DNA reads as TGTGCCAGCAGCCGGGGACAGCAAGAGACCCAGTACTTC.

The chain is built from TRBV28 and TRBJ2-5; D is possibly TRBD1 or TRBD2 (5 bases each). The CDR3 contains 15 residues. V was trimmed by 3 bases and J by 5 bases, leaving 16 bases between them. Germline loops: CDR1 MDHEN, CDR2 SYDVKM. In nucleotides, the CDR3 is TGTGCCAGCAGTTTCGGGGCAGGGCGGTTGGAGACCCAGTACTTC. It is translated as CASSFGAGRLETQYF.